This T cell receptor beta chain was captured in a study of tumor and adjacent non-tumor tissue in lung cancer. Whole-study findings and limits: Higher tumor TCR diversity was associated with shorter survival.

Many counts were recorded for this clonotype. Antigen specificity is unknown. TCRbeta libraries were built with three rounds of nested PCR, modified from ARM-PCR. TCRdb re-derived calls from the multiplex PCR reads in MiXCR, one entry per CDR3 protein. The profile shows more than 95,000 distinct CDR3 sequences, about 66% of them singletons. The V end lost 5 bases, the J end lost 5 bases, and 14 bases lay between the germline ends. This CDR3 is built from 14 residues. The germline CDR1 and CDR2 sequences are SGHNT and YYREEE (reference sequence). The template was RNA from unsorted bulk tissue. Specimen: lung tumor tissue. The chain has TRBV5-4 and TRBJ2-1, with unresolved D. The TCR comes from a man aged 25-45 years with non-small cell lung cancer. The CDR3, as DNA: TGTGCCAGCAGTTTCCCGGGCCGCCACAATGAGCAGTTCTTC. This encodes CASSFPGRHNEQFF. The full variable domain, its missing parts supplied by reference TRBV5-4 and TRBJ2-1, is ETGVTQSPTHLIKTRGQQVTLRCSSQSGHNTVSWYQQALGQGPQFIFQYYREEENGRGNFPPRFSGLQFPNYSSELNVNALELDDSALYLCASSFPGRHNEQFFGPGTRLTVL.